This T cell receptor beta chain was captured in a study of cytomegalovirus exposure and HLA in healthy donors. Study outcomes and limitations: Follow-up analysis seemed to connect common viral pathogens with several of the most significant clusters identified. In an earlier analysis, productive rearrangement rates for most beta V segments clustered near 87% or 30%. Rates of TCR association differed by HLA locus in a later analysis, with DRB1 highest and HLA-C lowest. Most CMV-associated TCR beta chains appeared HLA-restricted in a later analysis.

As for this clone: Its antigen is as yet unknown.

The PCR made use of 60 Vbeta and 13 Jbeta primers. TCRdb's table, derived via immunoSEQ multiplex PCR, lists solely in-frame clones and lacks some. Of under 150,000 clones in the sample, roughly 80% were seen once. The sequenced sample consisted of PBMCs. The sequence was collected from a male donor in good health and CMV-seronegative.

The CDR3, as DNA: TGTGCCTGGAGTCGTTCCTCCTATAATTCACCCCTCCACTTT. Its protein product is CAWSRSSYNSPLHF. The chain employs TRBV30 and TRBJ1-6; D remains ambiguous. Germline V lookup: CDR1 GTSNPN, CDR2 SVGIG (reference sequence). The V and J ends lost 2 bases and 0 bases respectively, with 5 bases between them. CDR3 length: 14 amino acids. Using reference TRBV30 and TRBJ1-6 for the parts outside the CDR3, the full variable domain is SQTIHQWPATLVQPVGSPLSLECTVEGTSNPNLYWYRQAAGRGLQLLFYSVGIGQISSEVPQNLSASRPQDRQFILSSKKLLLSDSGFYLCAWSRSSYNSPLHFGNGTRLTVT.